These T cell receptor beta chains were read from a single sample in a study of T-cell reconstitution after alpha-beta-depleted transplantation in children. TCRdb itself ran the PCR reads through MiXCR, one entry per CDR3 protein. Altogether about 300,000 distinct CDR3 sequences are present, 6.5% to 9% being singletons, with the ten largest covering 9.1%. Sequences were derived from peripheral blood, sampled 360 days after TCRalphabeta/CD19-depleted stem cell transplant. The receptors here all came from a female patient aged 2 to 10 who had a stem cell transplant for Fanconi anemia, so the T cells may come from the graft donor. Each CDR3 is given with its conserved first and last residue. D genes are given only for firm matches. Not all rows give a size; the values are once, few, many and, for expanded clones, a class.

>TRBV27|.|many|TRBJ2-5
TGTGCCAGCAGTTTTGCCGTAGGGACCCAAGAGACCCAGTACTTC
CASSFAVGTQETQYF
>TRBV7-2|.|.|TRBJ2-1
TGTGCCAGCAGCCCCATTTCGGTGGGGGGCTCCTACAATGAGCAGTTCTTC
CASSPISVGGSYNEQFF
>TRBV7-2|.|many|TRBJ2-5
TGTGCCAGCAGCTCCGTTGAGACCCAGTACTTC
CASSSVETQYF
>TRBV6-5|.|few|TRBJ1-2
TGTGCCAGCAGTTACTCTGGGGCCCAGAACTATGGCTACACCTTC
CASSYSGAQNYGYTF
>TRBV3-1|TRBD2|.|TRBJ2-3
TGTGCCAGCAGCCAAGAGGTCAAGGGACTAGCGGGAAGCACAGATACGCAGTATTTT
CASSQEVKGLAGSTDTQYF
>TRBV6-1|TRBD1|few|TRBJ2-1
TGTGCCAGCAGTAAACTTACAGGGGGCGCCTACAATGAGCAGTTCTTC
CASSKLTGGAYNEQFF
>TRBV20-1|TRBD1|.|TRBJ2-2
TGCAGTGCTAGTCGGCAGGGGGCGGAGGACACCGGGGAGCTGTTTTTT
CSASRQGAEDTGELFF
>TRBV3-1|.|few|TRBJ2-5
TGTGCCAGCAGCCAAGACTACCCCACAGAGGGCAGGGAGACCCAGTACTTC
CASSQDYPTEGRETQYF
>TRBV19|.|few|TRBJ1-5
TGTGCCAGTAGTCTCGACTCGGGGATTCAGCCCCAGCATTTT
CASSLDSGIQPQHF
>TRBV4-2|.|.|TRBJ2-3
TGTGCCAGCAGCCAAGATTGGCGGGGCATAAGTAGCACAGATACGCAGTATTTT
CASSQDWRGISSTDTQYF
>TRBV2|.|.|TRBJ1-5
TGTGCCAGCAGTCCGACCTTTACCCCCAATCAGCCCCAGCATTTT
CASSPTFTPNQPQHF
>TRBV28|.|.|TRBJ1-5
TGTGCCACTCTTTTCTCTCCGGGGTTCAATCAGCCCCAGCATTTT
CATLFSPGFNQPQHF
>TRBV6-1|.|many|TRBJ2-7
TGTGCCACCTTCCGGCTTCCCTCCGGCGAGCAGTACTTC
CATFRLPSGEQYF
>TRBV18|.|many|TRBJ2-5
TGTGCCAGCTCACCCCGGGTTGCAGTCCTGTACCAAGAGACCCAGTACTTC
CASSPRVAVLYQETQYF
>TRBV7-2|.|few|TRBJ2-1
TGTGCCAGCAGCTGGGGGTCCCGCTCCTACAATGAGCAGTTCTTC
CASSWGSRSYNEQFF
>TRBV6-5|.|few|TRBJ1-2
TGTGCCAGCAGTTTCGACCAGAAAGGCTATGGCTACACCTTC
CASSFDQKGYGYTF
>TRBV7-9|.|.|TRBJ2-5
TGTGCCAGCAGCTTATATACGGAGACCCAGTACTTC
CASSLYTETQYF
>TRBV7-2|TRBD1|few|TRBJ2-2
TGTGCCAGCAGCTATATGGGACAGAGCAACACCGGGGAGCTGTTTTTT
CASSYMGQSNTGELFF
>TRBV3-1|TRBD2|many|TRBJ2-3
TGTGCCAGCAGCCAAGTCCTAGCGGGAACAACGCAGTATTTT
CASSQVLAGTTQYF
>TRBV10-3|.|many|TRBJ1-2
TGTGCCATCAGTGAGTCGGGAGGCAGCCTTAACTATGGCTACACCTTC
CAISESGGSLNYGYTF
>TRBV7-3|.|once|TRBJ2-5
TGTGCCAGCAGCCCAGGACCCTCTCAAGAGACCCAGTACTTC
CASSPGPSQETQYF
>TRBV28|.|many|TRBJ1-1
TGTGCCAGCTACCCCGTCGGGCCGAACACTGAAGCTTTCTTT
CASYPVGPNTEAFF